Below are 4 T cell receptor beta chains sequenced from a single sample in a study of T cell repertoires in cytomegalovirus infection (dated by TCRdb to about 2019). Sequenced on an Illumina HiSeq 1500. Using fastp trimming at Q25 and MiXCR clonotype assembly, TCRdb reanalyzed the public sequencing data and kept in-frame beta chains. CDR3 protein sequences are deduplicated, and each keeps its most common genes and DNA. A total of around 440,000 distinct CDR3 sequences appear in this sample, about 11% of them only once. Together, the top ten hold roughly a tenth of the sample. The source material was PBMCs. All receptors come from a human donor in good health (CMV status not recorded). Some clones in this sample may be carry-over from other donors' samples.

This clonotype was seen repeatedly, ten times or more. The genes are TRBV12-3 or TRBV12-4 and TRBJ2-7; D may be TRBD2 (7 bases). With 6 bases removed from V and 1 base from J, the gap between germline ends came to 13 bases. This CDR3 region has 14 residues. The CDR3 here is CASSSGGRSYEQYF. For the CDR3, the DNA is TGTGCCAGCAGCTCCGGGGGGCGGTCCTACGAGCAGTACTTC.

This clonotype was seen many times. This chain's CDR3 is CASSSDGKETQYF. As DNA, the CDR3 is TGTGCCAGCAGCTCGGACGGAAAAGAGACCCAGTACTTC. This sequence joins TRBV7-9 and TRBJ2-5; D not certain. The CDR3 consists of 13 residues. V shed 4 bases and J shed 3 bases, with 9 bases lying between them. The germline gives CDR1 SEHNR, CDR2 FQNEAQ (reference sequence).

At least ten counts were recorded for this clonotype. The V gene is TRBV19, the J gene TRBJ1-1; 8 bases fit TRBD1. The J segment lost 1 base and the V segment lost 5 bases, leaving 6 bases of the junction unmatched. Germline V CDR1 and CDR2: LNHDA, SQIVND (reference sequence). The CDR3 covers 15 residues. The CDR3 coding sequence is TGTGCCAGTAGTCACCGGGACAGGAGGAACACTGAAGCTTTCTTT. Its translation is CASSHRDRRNTEAFF.

This clonotype was observed many times. The chain employs TRBV28 and TRBJ1-2; 12 bases line up with TRBD1. The V gene end was trimmed by 3 bases and the J gene end by 4 bases; junction bases not matched to a gene: 6. The CDR3 has 16 amino acids. CDR1 and CDR2 (germline): MDHEN, SYDVKM. CDR3 in amino acids: CASSLGTGGDSYGYTF. The CDR3 DNA follows: TGTGCCAGCAGTTTGGGGACAGGGGGCGACTCCTATGGCTACACCTTC.